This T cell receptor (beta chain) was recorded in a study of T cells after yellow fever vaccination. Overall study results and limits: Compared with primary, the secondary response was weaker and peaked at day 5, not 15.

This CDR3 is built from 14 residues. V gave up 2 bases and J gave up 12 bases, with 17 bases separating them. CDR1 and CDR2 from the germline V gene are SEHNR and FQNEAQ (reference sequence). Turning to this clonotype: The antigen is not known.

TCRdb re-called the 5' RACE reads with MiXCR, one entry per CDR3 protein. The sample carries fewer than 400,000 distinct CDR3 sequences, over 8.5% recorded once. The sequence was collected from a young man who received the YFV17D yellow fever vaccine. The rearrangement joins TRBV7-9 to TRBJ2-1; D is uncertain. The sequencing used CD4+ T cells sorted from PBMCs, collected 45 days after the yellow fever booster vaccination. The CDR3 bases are TGTGCCAGCAGCTTACTTCATCTGGTAGCAAGGCAGTTCTTC. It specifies CASSLLHLVARQFF.